This TCR beta chain appears in the sequencing data of a study of T cell repertoires in ileal Crohn's disease. Each sample's TCRB immunosequencing used 450 to 650 nanograms of biopsy DNA. Data came from immunoSEQ multiplex PCR; TCRdb stores just in-frame clones and leaves some out. This sample has some 10,000 clones; around three quarters occur once, and the top ten carry approximately 4.2%. Findings of the study overall: Every patient over 26.8% clonality showed endoscopic recurrence.

Regarding this clone: What it binds is not known.

Germline loops: CDR1 SGHDN, CDR2 FVKESK. This CDR3 contains 10 residues. V lost 6 bases and J 5 bases, leaving 4 bases between the germline ends. The chain uses TRBV14 and TRBJ2-5; D gene ambiguous. The specimen sequenced was ileal tissue. This receptor was obtained from an adult with Crohn's disease. The CDR3 protein is CASRRETQYF. CDR3 DNA sequence: TGTGCCAGCAGGAGGGAGACCCAGTACTTC.